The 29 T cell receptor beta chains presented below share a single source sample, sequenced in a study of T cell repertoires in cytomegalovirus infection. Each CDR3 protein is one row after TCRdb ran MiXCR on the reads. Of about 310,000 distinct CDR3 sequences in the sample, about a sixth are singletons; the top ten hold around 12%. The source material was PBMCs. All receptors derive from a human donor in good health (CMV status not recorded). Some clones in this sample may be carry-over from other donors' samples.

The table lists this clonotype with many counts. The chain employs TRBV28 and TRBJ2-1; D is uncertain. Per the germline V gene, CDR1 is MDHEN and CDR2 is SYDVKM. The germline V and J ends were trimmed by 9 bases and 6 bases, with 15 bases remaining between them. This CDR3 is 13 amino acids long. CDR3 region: CASCRQDSNEQFF. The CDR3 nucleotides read TGTGCCAGTTGCCGGCAGGATAGCAATGAGCAGTTCTTC.

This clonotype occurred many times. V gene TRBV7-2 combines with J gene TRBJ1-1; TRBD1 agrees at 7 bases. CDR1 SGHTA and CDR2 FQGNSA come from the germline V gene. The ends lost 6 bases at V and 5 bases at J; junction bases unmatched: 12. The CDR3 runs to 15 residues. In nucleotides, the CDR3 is TGTGCCAGCAGACTCAGACAGGGAAGGAGTACTGAAGCTTTCTTT. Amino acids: CASRLRQGRSTEAFF.

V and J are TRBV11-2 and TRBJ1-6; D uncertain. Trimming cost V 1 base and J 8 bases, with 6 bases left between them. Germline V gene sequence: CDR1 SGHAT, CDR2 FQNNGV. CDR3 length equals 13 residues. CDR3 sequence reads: CASSLVWDSPLHF. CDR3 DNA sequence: TGTGCCAGCAGCTTAGTCTGGGATTCACCCCTCCACTTT. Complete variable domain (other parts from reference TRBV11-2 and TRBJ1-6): EAGVAQSPRYKIIEKRQSVAFWCNPISGHATLYWYQQILGQGPKLLIQFQNNGVVDDSQLPKDRFSAERLKGVDSTLKIQPAKLEDSAVYLCASSLVWDSPLHFGNGTRLTVT.

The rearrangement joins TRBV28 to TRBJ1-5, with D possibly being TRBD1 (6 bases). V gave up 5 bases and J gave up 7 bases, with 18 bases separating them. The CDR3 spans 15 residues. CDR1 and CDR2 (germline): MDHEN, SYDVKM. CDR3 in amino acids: CASSIPGTTGQPQHF. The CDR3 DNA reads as TGTGCCAGCAGTATTCCCGGGACAACGGGACAGCCCCAGCATTTT. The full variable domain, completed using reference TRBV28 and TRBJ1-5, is DVKVTQSSRYLVKRTGEKVFLECVQDMDHENMFWYRQDPGLGLRLIYFSYDVKMKEKGDIPEGYSVSREKKERFSLILESASTNQTSMYLCASSIPGTTGQPQHFGDGTRLSIL.

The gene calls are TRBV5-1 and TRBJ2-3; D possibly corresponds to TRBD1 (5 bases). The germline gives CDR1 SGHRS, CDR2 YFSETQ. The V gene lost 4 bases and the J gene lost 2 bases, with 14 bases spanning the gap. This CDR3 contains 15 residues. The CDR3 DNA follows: TGCGCCAGCAGCAAGGGGATCATCCCCACAGATACGCAGTATTTT. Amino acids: CASSKGIIPTDTQYF.

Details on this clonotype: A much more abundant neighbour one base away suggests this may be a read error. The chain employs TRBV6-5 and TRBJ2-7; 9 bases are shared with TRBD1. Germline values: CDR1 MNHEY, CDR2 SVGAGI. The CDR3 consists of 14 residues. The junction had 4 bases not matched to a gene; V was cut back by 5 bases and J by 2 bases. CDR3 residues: CASSVDRGAYEQYF. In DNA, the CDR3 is TGTGCCAGCAGTGTGGACAGGGGAGCCTACGAGCAGTACTTC.

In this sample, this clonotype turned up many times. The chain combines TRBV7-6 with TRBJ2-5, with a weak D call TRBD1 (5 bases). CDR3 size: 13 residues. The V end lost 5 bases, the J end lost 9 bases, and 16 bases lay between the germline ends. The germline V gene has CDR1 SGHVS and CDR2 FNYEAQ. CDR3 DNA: TGTGCCAGCAGCAAACAAGGTTCACAGGCCCAGTACTTC. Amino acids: CASSKQGSQAQYF.

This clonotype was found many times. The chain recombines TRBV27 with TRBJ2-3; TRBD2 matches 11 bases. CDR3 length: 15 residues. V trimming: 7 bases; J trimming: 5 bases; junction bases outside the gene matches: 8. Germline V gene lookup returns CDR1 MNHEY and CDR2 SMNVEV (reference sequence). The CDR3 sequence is CASTPLAGAQDTQYF. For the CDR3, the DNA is TGTGCCAGCACCCCACTAGCGGGGGCCCAAGATACGCAGTATTTT.

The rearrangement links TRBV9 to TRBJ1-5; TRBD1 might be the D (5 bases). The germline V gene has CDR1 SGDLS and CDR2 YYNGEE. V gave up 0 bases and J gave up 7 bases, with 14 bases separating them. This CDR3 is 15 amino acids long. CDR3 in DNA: TGTGCCAGCAGCGTAGCCGAAGGGAGGGGACAGCCCCAGCATTTT. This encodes CASSVAEGRGQPQHF.

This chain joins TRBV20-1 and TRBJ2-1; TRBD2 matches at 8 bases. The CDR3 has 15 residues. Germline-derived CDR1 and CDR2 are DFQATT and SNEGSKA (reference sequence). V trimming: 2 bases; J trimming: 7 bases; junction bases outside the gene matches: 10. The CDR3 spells CSARQGAGAGNEQFF. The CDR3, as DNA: TGCAGTGCTAGACAGGGAGCGGGAGCGGGGAATGAGCAGTTCTTC.

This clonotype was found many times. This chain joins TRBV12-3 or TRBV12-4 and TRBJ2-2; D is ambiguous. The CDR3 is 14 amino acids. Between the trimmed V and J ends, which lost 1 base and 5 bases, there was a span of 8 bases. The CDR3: CASSLDHVTGELFF. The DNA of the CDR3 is TGTGCCAGCAGTTTAGACCATGTTACCGGGGAGCTGTTTTTT.

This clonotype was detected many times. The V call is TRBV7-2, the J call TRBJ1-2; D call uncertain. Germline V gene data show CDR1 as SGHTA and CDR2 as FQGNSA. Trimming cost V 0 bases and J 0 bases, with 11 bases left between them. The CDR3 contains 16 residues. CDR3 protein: CASSLALGRANYGYTF. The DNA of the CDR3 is TGTGCCAGCAGCTTAGCGCTCGGCAGAGCTAACTATGGCTACACCTTC.

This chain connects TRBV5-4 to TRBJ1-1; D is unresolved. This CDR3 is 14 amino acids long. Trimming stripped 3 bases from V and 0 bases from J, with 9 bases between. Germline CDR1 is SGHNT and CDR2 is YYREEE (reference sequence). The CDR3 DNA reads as TGTGCCAGCAGCTCATCGGTGTTGAACACTGAAGCTTTCTTT. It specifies CASSSSVLNTEAFF.

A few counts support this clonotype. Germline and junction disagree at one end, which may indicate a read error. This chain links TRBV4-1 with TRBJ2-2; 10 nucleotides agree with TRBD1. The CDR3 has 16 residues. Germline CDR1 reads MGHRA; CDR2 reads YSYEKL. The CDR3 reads CASSQGGQGVSGELFF. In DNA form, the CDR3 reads TGTGCCAGCAGCCAAGGAGGACAGGGGGTATCCGGGGAGCTGTTTTTT.

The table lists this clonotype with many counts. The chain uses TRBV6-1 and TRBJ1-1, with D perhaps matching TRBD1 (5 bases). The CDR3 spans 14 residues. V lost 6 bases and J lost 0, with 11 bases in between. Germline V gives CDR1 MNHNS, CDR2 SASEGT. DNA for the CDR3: TGTGCCAGCAGACGACAGATTATGAACACTGAAGCTTTCTTT. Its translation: CASRRQIMNTEAFF.

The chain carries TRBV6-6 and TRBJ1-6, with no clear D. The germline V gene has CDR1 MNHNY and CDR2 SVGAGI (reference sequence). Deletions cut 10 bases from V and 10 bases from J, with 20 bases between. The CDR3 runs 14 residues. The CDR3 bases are TGTGCCACCGTCGGGCCCACGGAGAGGTCACCCCTCCACTTT. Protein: CATVGPTERSPLHF.

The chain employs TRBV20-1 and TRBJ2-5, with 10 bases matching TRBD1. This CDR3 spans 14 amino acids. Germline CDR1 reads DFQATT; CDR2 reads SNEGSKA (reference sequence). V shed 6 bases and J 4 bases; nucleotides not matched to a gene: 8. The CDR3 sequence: CSATGTGVSETQYF. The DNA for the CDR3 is TGCAGTGCAACCGGGACAGGGGTTTCAGAGACCCAGTACTTC.

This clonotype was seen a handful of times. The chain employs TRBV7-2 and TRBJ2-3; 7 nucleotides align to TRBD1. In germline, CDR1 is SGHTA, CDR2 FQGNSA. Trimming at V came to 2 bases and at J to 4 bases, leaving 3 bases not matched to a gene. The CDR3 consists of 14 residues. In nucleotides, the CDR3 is TGTGCCAGCAGCTTATTCACAGGGGCAGATACGCAGTATTTT. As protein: CASSLFTGADTQYF.

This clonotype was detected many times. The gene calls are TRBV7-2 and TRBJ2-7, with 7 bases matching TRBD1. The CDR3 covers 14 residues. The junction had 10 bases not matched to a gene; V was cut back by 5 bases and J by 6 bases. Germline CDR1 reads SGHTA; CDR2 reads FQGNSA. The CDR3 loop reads CASSPGTDRFEQYF. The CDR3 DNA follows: TGTGCCAGCAGCCCCGGGACAGACCGCTTCGAGCAGTACTTC.

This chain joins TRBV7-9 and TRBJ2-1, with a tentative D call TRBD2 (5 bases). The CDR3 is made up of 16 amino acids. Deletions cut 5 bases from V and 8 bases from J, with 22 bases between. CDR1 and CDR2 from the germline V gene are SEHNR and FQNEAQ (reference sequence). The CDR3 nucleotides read TGTGCCAGCAGCCTAATGGCCGGCCTAGCTGGCGATGAGCAGTTCTTC. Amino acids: CASSLMAGLAGDEQFF. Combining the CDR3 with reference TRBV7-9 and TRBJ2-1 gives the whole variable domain DTGVSQNPRHKITKRGQNVTFRCDPISEHNRLYWYRQTLGQGPEFLTYFQNEAQLEKSRLLSDRFSAERPKGSFSTLEIQRTEQGDSAMYLCASSLMAGLAGDEQFFGPGTRLTVL.

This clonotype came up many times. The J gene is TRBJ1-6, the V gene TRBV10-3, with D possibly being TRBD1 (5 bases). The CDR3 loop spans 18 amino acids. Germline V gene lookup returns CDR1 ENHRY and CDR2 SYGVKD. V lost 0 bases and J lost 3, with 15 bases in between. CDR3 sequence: CAISESGRAANYNSPLHF. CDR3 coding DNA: TGTGCCATCAGTGAGTCGGGCAGGGCAGCCAACTATAATTCACCCCTCCACTTT.

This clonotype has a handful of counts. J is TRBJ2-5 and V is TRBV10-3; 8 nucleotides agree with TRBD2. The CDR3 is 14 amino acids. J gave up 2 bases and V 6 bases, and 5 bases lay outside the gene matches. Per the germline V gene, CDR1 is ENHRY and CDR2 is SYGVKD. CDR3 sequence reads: CAISPGRGQETQYF. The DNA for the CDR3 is TGTGCCATCAGCCCCGGGAGGGGACAAGAGACCCAGTACTTC.

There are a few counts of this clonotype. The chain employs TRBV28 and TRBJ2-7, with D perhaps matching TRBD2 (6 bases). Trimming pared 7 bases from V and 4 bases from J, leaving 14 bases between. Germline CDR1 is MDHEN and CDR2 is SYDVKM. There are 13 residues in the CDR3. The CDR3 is CASTHGGIYEQYF. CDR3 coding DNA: TGTGCCAGCACCCATGGGGGGATTTACGAGCAGTACTTC. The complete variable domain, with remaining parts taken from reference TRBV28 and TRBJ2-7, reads DVKVTQSSRYLVKRTGEKVFLECVQDMDHENMFWYRQDPGLGLRLIYFSYDVKMKEKGDIPEGYSVSREKKERFSLILESASTNQTSMYLCASTHGGIYEQYFGPGTRLTVT.

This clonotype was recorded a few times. The CDR3 DNA is TGTGCCAGCAGTTATGGGGGGGCTGGTCAAGAGACCCAGTACTTC. Protein sequence: CASSYGGAGQETQYF. The chain joins TRBV6-5 to TRBJ2-5, with a possible D match to TRBD2 (7 bases). The CDR3 loop spans 15 amino acids. From germline, CDR1 is MNHEY and CDR2 SVGAGI. V lost 3 bases and J lost 2, with 13 bases in between.

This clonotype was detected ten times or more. Here the CDR3 reads CASSFRTSGATGELFF. Written as DNA, the CDR3 is TGTGCCAGCAGCTTTCGGACTAGCGGGGCCACCGGGGAGCTGTTTTTT. The chain links TRBV7-8 to TRBJ2-2; 12 nucleotides match TRBD2. Germline loops: CDR1 SGHVS, CDR2 FQNEAQ. CDR3 length equals 16 residues. The V and J ends lost 3 bases and 4 bases, in that order; junction bases with no gene match: 3.

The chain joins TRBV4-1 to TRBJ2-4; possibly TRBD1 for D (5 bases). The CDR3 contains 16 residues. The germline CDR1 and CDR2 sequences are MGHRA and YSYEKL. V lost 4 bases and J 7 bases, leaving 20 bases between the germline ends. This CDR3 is CASSLPTGAVRNIQYF. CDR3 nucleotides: TGCGCCAGCAGCCTCCCGACTGGGGCGGTGCGGAACATTCAGTACTTC.

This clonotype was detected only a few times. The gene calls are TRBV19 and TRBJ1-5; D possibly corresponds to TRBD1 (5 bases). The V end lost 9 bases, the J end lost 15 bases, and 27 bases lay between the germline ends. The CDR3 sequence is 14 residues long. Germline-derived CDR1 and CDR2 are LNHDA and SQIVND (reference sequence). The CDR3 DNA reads TGTGCCAGCAACGCCCCGGGACGCCACACGACATGGCATTTT. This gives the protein CASNAPGRHTTWHF.

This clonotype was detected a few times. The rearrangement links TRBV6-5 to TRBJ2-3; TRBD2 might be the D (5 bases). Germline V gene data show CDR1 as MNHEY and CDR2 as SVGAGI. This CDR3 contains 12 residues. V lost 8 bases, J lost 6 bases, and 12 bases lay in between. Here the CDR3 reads CASLSAEDTQYF. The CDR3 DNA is TGTGCCAGCCTCTCAGCGGAGGATACGCAGTATTTT.

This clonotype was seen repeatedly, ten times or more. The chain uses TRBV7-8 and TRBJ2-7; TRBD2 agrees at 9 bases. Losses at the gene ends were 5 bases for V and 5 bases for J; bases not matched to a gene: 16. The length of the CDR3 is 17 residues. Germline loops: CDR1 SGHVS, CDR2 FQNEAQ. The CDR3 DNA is TGTGCCAGCAGCCGAGGGGGAAGCGGGGGGACCTTCCACGAGCAGTACTTC. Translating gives CASSRGGSGGTFHEQYF.